This TCR beta chain was profiled in a study of identical twins. Study-level results: Zero-insertion analyses were open to partial confounding by invariant MAIT and iNKT cells. In cord blood, abundant beta clonotypes had fewer insertions; memory showed no trend.

This clonotype has just a few counts. Its matching antigen is unknown. V lost 7 bases and J lost 6, with 13 bases in between. This CDR3 region has 12 residues. In germline, CDR1 is ENHRY, CDR2 SYGVKD. cDNA molecules carried unique molecular identifiers, and template switching added a universal primer site. MiXCR, run by TCRdb on the 5' RACE reads, gives a single entry per CDR3 protein. The sample carries about 700,000 distinct CDR3 sequences, 8.5% to 9.5% recorded once. Separately, the same data were catalogued under a study of yellow fever vaccine responses in identical twins.

The rearrangement links TRBV10-3 to TRBJ2-7; D perhaps matches TRBD2 (7 bases). Sequenced material: PBMCs. The clonotype was recovered from a woman aged 18-29 years in good health. The CDR3 DNA reads TGTGCCATCACCGAGGGGGGGATCGAGCAGTACTTC. This encodes CAITEGGIEQYF.